The present entry profiles one T cell receptor beta chain with its context. What this receptor recognizes is not known. It has no much larger one-base neighbor in the sample; base qualities were not kept. CDR1 and CDR2, per the germline V gene (reference sequence), are SEHNR and FQNEAQ. There are 15 amino acids in the CDR3, from cysteine to phenylalanine inclusive. Only the CDR3 part of the read is kept: 45 bases, read in frame from the first base. V has 5 bases trimmed and J has 8 bases trimmed; junction bases matching no gene number 11. The library was obtained by 5' RACE. The sample was run on an Illumina HiSeq 2500. A second PCR of 7 to 11 cycles was performed with a sample-barcoded 5' primer and a J-beta primer mix. A unique molecular identifier was introduced onto each TCR beta cDNA molecule by a template-switch 5' adaptor carrying 12 random nucleotides. Each sample yielded at least 2.5 million CDR3-containing paired-end reads. First-strand cDNA was synthesized from all RNA with the Mint cDNA synthesis kit, primed by a TRBC-specific oligonucleotide. Following uracil-DNA glycosylase treatment, all cDNA underwent a first 18-cycle PCR with the universal primers M1SS and BC2_uni_R. In the authors' own workflow: Normalization of each sample was performed by random selection of 1 million high-quality reads, each carrying a distinct molecular identifier. Reads with shared molecular identifiers were discarded instead of being binned into consensus sequences. MiTCR, run with a Q25 quality threshold and the strictest error-elimination algorithm, handled CDR3 identification, clonotype clustering and error correction. A nonparametric unseen species model with Euler transformation was used to estimate a lower bound on total TCR beta diversity. The public reads were run again by TCRdb, first through fastp at Q25 and then through MiXCR, and only productive beta chains were kept. Each CDR3 protein appears once, grouped with its most common genes and DNA. The V and J calls and clone size are TCRdb's, not the authors'. The sample has a few hundred thousand distinct CDR3 sequences on record, 25% to 30% of them singletons. The top ten clones comprise 25% to 35% of the sample.

Systemically healthy Caucasian individuals from Russia, 39 in total and aged roughly 6 to 100 years, were included as donors. Ten milliliters of peripheral blood were drawn from each donor into EDTA-treated Vacutainer tubes. Ficoll-Paque density-gradient centrifugation was used to isolate PBMCs, with at least 6.5 million obtained per sample. Trizol reagent was used to extract total RNA from the PBMCs, yielding at least 5 micrograms per sample. For every donor, flow cytometry on a PBMC aliquot measured the percentage of naive CD45RAhigh/CD27high T cells. The data originate from a study of blood T cells in healthy people across ages (dated by TCRdb to 2015 to 2017). At the level of the whole study: Template switching captured roughly one uniquely barcoded TCR beta cDNA molecule per two T cells in model experiments. For two donors (one aged 18 to 30 and one aged 80 or older), the study analyzed two additional independent replicas of 1 million unique cDNA reads from the same blood draw. The donors were split into four age groups: young (average 16 years), middle-aged (about 40), aged (roughly 68) and long-lived (over 75). To avoid experimental bias, donors of different ages were randomly spread across the sequencing lanes. Age-related changes in TCR beta repertoire diversity were measured in the study by deep sequencing normalized with unique cDNA molecular identifiers. Summary of the overall study and its limitations: Estimates of total diversity from one million sequenced T cells were regarded as lower bounds and underestimates. The percentage of naive T cells measured by flow cytometry correlated strongly with observed TCR beta diversity. Bulk unsorted PBMC profiling prevented conclusive comparison of naive and antigen-experienced compartments. As age increased, observed TCR beta diversity per million T cells dropped in a roughly linear way, and a significant reduction was already evident by age 40. The CMV infection status of donors was not known, potentially confounding age-related changes in expanded clonotypes. Compared with the aged group, more naive CD4+ T cells, fewer expanded clones and increased TCR diversity were shown by the long-lived group, suggesting age selection.

Here the chain combines TRBV7-9 and TRBJ2-1; 8 central bases correspond to TRBD2. The source is a woman in her seventies in good health. The sample taken for sequencing was blood. For the CDR3, the sequence is CASSRGRTSTDEQFF. The nucleotide sequence is TGTGCCAGCAGCCGTGGGAGGACTAGCACCGATGAGCAGTTCTTC.